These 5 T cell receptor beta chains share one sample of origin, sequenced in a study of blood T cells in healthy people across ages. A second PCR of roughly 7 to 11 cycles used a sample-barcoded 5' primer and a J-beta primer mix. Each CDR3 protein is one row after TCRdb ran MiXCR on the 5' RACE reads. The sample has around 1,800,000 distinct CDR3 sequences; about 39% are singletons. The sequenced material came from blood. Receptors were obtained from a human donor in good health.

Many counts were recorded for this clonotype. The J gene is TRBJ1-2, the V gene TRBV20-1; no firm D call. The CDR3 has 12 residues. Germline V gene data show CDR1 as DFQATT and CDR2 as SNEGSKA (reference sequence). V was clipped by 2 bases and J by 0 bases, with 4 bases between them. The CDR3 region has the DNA TGCAGTGCTAGAAATACTAACTATGGCTACACCTTC. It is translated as CSARNTNYGYTF.

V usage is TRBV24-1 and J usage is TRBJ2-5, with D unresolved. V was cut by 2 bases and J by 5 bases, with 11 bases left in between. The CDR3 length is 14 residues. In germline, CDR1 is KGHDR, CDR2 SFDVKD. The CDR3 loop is CATSDSNGYETQYF. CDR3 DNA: TGTGCCACCAGTGATTCCAATGGGTACGAGACCCAGTACTTC.

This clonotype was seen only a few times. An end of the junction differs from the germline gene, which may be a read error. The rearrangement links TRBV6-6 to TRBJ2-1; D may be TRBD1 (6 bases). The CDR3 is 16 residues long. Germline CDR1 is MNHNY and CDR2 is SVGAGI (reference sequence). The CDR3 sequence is CASSYSGEPYYNEQFF. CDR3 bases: TGTGCCAGTAGTTACTCAGGGGAACCCTACTACAATGAGCAGTTCTTC.

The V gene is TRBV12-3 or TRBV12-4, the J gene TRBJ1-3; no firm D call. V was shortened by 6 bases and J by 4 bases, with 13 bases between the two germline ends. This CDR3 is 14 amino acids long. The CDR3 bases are TGTGCCAGCAGACCCATAGGGAACGGAAACACCATATATTTT. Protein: CASRPIGNGNTIYF.

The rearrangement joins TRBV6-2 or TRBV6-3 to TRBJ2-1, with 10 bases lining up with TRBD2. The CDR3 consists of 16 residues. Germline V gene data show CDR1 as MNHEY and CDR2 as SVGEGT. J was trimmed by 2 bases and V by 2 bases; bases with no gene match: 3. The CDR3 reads CASSYGSGGTYNEQFF. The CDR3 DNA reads TGTGCCAGCAGTTACGGTAGCGGGGGGACCTACAATGAGCAGTTCTTC.